This entry features one T cell receptor (beta chain) sequence. The data stem from a study of cytomegalovirus exposure and HLA in healthy donors. Researchers ran the PCR with 60 Vbeta and 13 Jbeta primers. The method was immunoSEQ multiplex PCR; TCRdb's version includes in-frame clones alone and lacks a portion of them. There are 150,000 to 200,000 clones in the sample, with around 0.79% held by the top ten. The sequencing input was PBMCs. This sequence was found in a young woman in good health and CMV-seropositive.

Written as DNA, the CDR3 is TGTGCCAGCTCACTCCGGGACACCCGTAAGGAAGCTTTCTTT. Translating gives CASSLRDTRKEAFF. The rearrangement uses TRBV18 and TRBJ1-1, with a possible D match to TRBD1 (6 bases). The CDR3 is made up of 14 amino acids. With 4 bases removed from V and 8 bases from J, the gap between germline ends came to 17 bases. Germline assignment: CDR1 KGHSH and CDR2 LQKENI.